The T cell receptor (beta chain) described here comes from a study of blood T cell repertoires in COVID-19. Looking at the study overall: PBMCs, B-cell-depleted T cells, or T cells provided the cDNA or gDNA that made up the material.

In regard to this clone: The same CDR3 also results from other DNA sequences found in this sample.

The CDR3 contains 15 residues. The germline CDR1 and CDR2 sequences are SGHRS and YFSETQ. Trimming left V 0 bases short and J 0 bases short, with 7 bases between. The protocol was immunoSEQ multiplex PCR, while the TCRdb copy is restricted to in-frame clones and leaves out a portion. This table holds approximately 200,000 clones, 87% found once. The material sequenced was peripheral blood. The rearrangement links TRBV5-1 to TRBJ2-1; D not certain. This TCR derives from a man in his 60s who had recovered from COVID-19. CDR3 sequence reads: CASSLVAGSYNEQFF. The CDR3, as DNA: TGCGCCAGCAGCTTGGTTGCAGGCTCCTACAATGAGCAGTTCTTC.